The 2 T cell receptor beta chains below all came from one sample that was sequenced in a study of T cell responses to AZD1222 COVID-19 vaccine. Clones were read by immunoSEQ multiplex PCR, and TCRdb kept only the in-frame ones, dropping some. The table records over 85,000 clones, roughly 91% of them present only once. Sequences were derived from peripheral blood, sampled on day 0 of AZD1222 vaccination. These receptors were collected from an adult in good health.

In regard to this clone: This may be a read error: a much more frequent sequence differs by one nucleotide. The CDR3 DNA sequence: TGTGCCAGCAGCTTAAACAATGAGCAGTTCTTC. Translation gives CASSLNNEQFF. The chain recombines TRBV7-3 with TRBJ2-1; D gene ambiguous. Trimming left V 1 base short and J 5 bases short, with 0 bases between. CDR1 is SGHTA and CDR2 is FQGTGA in the germline V gene. This CDR3 has 11 residues.

The rearrangement links TRBV5-8 to TRBJ1-6, with D possibly TRBD1 on 5 matching bases. Per the germline V gene, CDR1 is SGHTS and CDR2 is YDEGEE. V was trimmed by 7 bases and J by 5 bases, leaving 16 bases between them. This CDR3 is built from 15 residues. In DNA form, the CDR3 reads TGTGCCAGCTCCCGGCGAGGGACCGATAATTCACCCCTCCACTTT. Its protein product is CASSRRGTDNSPLHF.